This T cell receptor (beta chain) is from a study of Graves' ophthalmopathy and Graves' hyperthyroidism. In this cohort, patients with other autoimmune diseases, uncontrolled infections, pregnancy or lactation were excluded. Clinical symptoms and serum thyroxine were used for diagnosis; TRAb, thyroid ultrasound and orbital computed tomography were also relied on. PBMCs originated in about 10 ml of fresh peripheral blood. The junction had 2 bases not matched to a gene; V was cut back by 6 bases and J by 0 bases. Per germline, CDR1 LNHDA and CDR2 SQIVND (reference sequence). This CDR3 has 14 amino acids. Amplified material comprised TCR beta CDR3 regions derived from RNA transcripts. An opening RT-PCR round employed HTBI primers and preceded a second-round multiplex PCR. TCRdb reprocessed the multiplex PCR reads with MiXCR, giving one entry per CDR3 protein. The table includes 600,000 to 950,000 distinct CDR3 sequences, 40% detected once.

Ten or more counts support this clonotype. The chain has TRBV19 and TRBJ2-5; TRBD2 agrees at 9 bases. The TCR originated in an adult man with Graves' ophthalmopathy. The specimen sequenced was peripheral blood. The CDR3 reads CASSLAGYQETQYF. In nucleotides, the CDR3 is TGTGCCAGTAGCCTAGCGGGGTACCAAGAGACCCAGTACTTC.